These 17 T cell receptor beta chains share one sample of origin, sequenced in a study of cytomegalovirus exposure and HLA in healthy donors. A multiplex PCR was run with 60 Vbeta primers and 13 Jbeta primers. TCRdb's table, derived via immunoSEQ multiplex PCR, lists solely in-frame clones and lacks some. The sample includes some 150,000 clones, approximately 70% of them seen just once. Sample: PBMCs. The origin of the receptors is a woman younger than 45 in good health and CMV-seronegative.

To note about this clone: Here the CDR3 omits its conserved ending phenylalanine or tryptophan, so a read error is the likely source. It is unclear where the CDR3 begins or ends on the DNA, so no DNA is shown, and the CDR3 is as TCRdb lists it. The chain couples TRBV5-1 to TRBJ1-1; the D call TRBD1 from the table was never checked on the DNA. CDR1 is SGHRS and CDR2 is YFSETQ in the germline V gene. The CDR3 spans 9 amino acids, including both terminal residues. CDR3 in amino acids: CASSFRQAV.

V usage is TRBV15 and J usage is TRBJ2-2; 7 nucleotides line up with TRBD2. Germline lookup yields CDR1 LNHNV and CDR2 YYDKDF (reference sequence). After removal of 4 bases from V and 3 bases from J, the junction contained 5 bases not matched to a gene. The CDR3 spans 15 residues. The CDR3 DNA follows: TGTGCCACCAGCATCGTTACTAGCGACACCGGGGAGCTGTTTTTT. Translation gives CATSIVTSDTGELFF.

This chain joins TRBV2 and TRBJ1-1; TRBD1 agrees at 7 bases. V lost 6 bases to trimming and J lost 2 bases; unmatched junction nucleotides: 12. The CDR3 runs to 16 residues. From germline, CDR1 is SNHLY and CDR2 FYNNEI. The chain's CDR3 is CASRRQGFSINTEAFF. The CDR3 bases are TGTGCCAGCAGGCGACAGGGTTTTTCAATAAACACTGAAGCTTTCTTT.

The CDR3 coding sequence is TGCGCCAGCAGCCCGGGACAGACGATCTATGGCTACACCTTC. This sequence encodes CASSPGQTIYGYTF. The V and J genes are TRBV5-1 and TRBJ1-2; 7 positions agree with TRBD1. Germline CDR1 is SGHRS and CDR2 is YFSETQ. The CDR3 contains 14 residues. After removal of 4 bases from V and 4 bases from J, the junction contained 7 bases not matched to a gene.

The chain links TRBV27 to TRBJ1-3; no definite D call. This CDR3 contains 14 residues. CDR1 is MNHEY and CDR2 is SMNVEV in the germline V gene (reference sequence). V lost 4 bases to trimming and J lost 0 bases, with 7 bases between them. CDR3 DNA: TGTGCCAGCAGTTCGAGGAGCTCTGGAAACACCATATATTTT. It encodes CASSSRSSGNTIYF.

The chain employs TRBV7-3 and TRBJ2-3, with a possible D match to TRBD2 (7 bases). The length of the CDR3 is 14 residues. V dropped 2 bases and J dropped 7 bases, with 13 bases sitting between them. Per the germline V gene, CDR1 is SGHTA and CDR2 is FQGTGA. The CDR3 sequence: CASSLEGGPHTQYF. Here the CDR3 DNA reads TGTGCCAGCAGCTTAGAGGGGGGGCCCCATACGCAGTATTTT.

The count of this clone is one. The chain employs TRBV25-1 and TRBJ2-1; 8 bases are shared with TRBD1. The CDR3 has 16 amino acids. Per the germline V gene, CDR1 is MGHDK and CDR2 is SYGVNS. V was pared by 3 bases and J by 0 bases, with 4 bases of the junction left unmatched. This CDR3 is CASSDRRGRSYNEQFF. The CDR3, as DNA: TGTGCCAGCAGTGATCGCAGGGGGCGCTCCTACAATGAGCAGTTCTTC. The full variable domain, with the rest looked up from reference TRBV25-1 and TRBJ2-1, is EADIYQTPRYLVIGTGKKITLECSQTMGHDKMYWYQQDPGMELHLIHYSYGVNSTEKGDLSSESTVSRIRTEHFPLTLESARPSHTSQYLCASSDRRGRSYNEQFFGPGTRLTVL.

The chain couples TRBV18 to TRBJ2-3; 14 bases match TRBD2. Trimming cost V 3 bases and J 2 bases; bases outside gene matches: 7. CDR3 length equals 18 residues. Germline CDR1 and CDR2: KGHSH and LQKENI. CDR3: CASSPMMGLAGDTDTQYF. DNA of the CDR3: TGTGCCAGCTCACCGATGATGGGACTAGCGGGAGACACAGATACGCAGTATTTT.

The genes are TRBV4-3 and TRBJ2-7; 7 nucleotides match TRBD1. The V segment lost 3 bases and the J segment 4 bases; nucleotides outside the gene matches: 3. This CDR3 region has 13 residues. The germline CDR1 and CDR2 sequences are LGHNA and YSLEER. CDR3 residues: CASSQGQNYEQYF. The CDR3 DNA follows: TGCGCCAGCAGCCAGGGACAGAATTACGAGCAGTACTTC.

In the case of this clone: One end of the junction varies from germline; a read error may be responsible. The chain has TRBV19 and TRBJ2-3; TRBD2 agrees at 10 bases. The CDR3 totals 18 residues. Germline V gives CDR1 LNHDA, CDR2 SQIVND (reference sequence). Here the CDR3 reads CASSTRLTAGGYTGTQYF. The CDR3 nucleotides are TGTGCCAGTAGTACCCGTCTTACAGCGGGGGGGTACACAGGTACGCAGTATTTT.

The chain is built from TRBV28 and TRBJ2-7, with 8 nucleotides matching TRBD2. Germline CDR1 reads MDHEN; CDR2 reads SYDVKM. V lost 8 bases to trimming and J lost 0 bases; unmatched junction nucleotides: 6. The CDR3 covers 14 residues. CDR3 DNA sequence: TGTGCCAGCGGCCGGGGGGGGGCCTCCTACGAGCAGTACGTC. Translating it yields CASGRGGASYEQYV.

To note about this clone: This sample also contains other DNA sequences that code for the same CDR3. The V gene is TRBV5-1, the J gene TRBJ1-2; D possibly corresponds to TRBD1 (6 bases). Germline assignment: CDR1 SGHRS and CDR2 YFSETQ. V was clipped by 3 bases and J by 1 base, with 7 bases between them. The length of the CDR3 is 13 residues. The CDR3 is CASSSGHNYGYTF. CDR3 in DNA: TGCGCCAGCAGCTCGGGACATAACTATGGCTACACCTTC. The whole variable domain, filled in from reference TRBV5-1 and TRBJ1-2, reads KAGVTQTPRYLIKTRGQQVTLSCSPISGHRSVSWYQQTPGQGLQFLFEYFSETQRNKGNFPGRFSGRQFSNSRSEMNVSTLELGDSALYLCASSSGHNYGYTFGSGTRLTVV.

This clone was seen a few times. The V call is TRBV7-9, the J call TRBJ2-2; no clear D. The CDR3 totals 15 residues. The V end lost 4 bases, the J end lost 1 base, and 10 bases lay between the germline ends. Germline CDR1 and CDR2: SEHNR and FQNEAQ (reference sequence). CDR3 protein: CASSYYLGNTGELFF. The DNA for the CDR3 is TGTGCCAGCAGCTACTACTTGGGGAACACCGGGGAGCTGTTTTTT.

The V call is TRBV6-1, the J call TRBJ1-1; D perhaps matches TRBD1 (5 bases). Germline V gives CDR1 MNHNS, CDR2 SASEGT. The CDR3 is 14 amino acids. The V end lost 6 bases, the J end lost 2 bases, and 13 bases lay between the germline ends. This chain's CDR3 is CASSMGQVNTEAFF. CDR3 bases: TGTGCCAGCAGCATGGGGCAGGTCAACACTGAAGCTTTCTTT.

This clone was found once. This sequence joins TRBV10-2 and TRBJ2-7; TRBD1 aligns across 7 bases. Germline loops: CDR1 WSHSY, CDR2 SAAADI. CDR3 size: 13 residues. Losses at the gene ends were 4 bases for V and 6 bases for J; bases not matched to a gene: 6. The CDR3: CASSVGQLVEQYF. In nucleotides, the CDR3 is TGCGCCAGCAGTGTGGGACAGCTGGTCGAGCAGTACTTC.

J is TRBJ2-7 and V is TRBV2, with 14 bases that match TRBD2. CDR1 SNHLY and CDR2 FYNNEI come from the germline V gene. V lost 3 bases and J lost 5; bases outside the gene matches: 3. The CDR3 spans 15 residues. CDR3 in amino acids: CASSDRTSGRHEQYF. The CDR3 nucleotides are TGTGCCAGCAGTGATCGGACTAGCGGGAGGCACGAGCAGTACTTC. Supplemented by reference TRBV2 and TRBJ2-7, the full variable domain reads EPEVTQTPSHQVTQMGQEVILRCVPISNHLYFYWYRQILGQKVEFLVSFYNNEISEKSEIFDDQFSVERPDGSNFTLKIRSTKLEDSAMYFCASSDRTSGRHEQYFGPGTRLTVT.

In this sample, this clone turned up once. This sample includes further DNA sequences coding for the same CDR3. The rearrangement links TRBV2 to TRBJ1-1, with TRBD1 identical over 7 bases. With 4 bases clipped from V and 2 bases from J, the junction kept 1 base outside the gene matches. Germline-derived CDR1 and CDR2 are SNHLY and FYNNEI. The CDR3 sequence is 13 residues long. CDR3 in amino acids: CASSGQGNTEAFF. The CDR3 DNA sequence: TGTGCCAGCAGTGGACAGGGAAACACTGAAGCTTTCTTT.